The 2 T cell receptor beta chains given below trace back to one sample, sequenced in a study of OX40 agonist ivuxolimab in advanced cancers. Only in-frame clones appear in the TCRdb table, and some are missing; sequencing was by immunoSEQ multiplex PCR. The sample has 8,000 to 10,000 clones, about nine tenths seen once. The source was CD4+ or CD8+ T cells sorted from blood, collected in a trial of the OX40 agonist ivuxolimab. These receptor sequences come from an adult with an advanced solid tumor such as melanoma, head and neck, liver or kidney cancer.

The chain recombines TRBV9 with TRBJ2-5, with a tentative D call TRBD1 (5 bases). Trimming shortened V by 4 bases and J by 5 bases, and 21 bases separated the two germline ends. Germline V gene sequence: CDR1 SGDLS, CDR2 YYNGEE. The CDR3 consists of 16 residues. The CDR3 sequence is CASSTYSTARRETQYF. The CDR3 nucleotides read TGTGCCAGCAGCACCTACTCGACAGCCCGAAGGGAGACCCAGTACTTC.

This clone was seen a single time. This chain uses TRBV7-2 with TRBJ1-5; no definite D call. The germline V and J ends were trimmed by 1 base and 0 bases, with 10 bases remaining between them. The CDR3 extends over 16 amino acids. The V gene's germline CDR1 is SGHTA and CDR2 FQGNSA. DNA of the CDR3: TGTGCCAGCAGCTTAGGTGGCAGGTATAGCAATCAGCCCCAGCATTTT. Translation gives CASSLGGRYSNQPQHF.